Described below is a single T cell receptor (beta chain) sequence and its context. No cognate antigen has been identified for it. No clone much larger than this one lies a single base away; base qualities are absent. These data belong to a study of graft-versus-host responses after intestinal transplantation (TCRdb year 2021). For context, the study as a whole: Recipients received multivisceral, liver-intestinal, or isolated intestinal transplants. Instead of going to the commercial service, samples from a few later patients were sequenced in-house on an Illumina MiSeq and processed with MiXCR. Donor T cell macrochimerism was defined as a peak of at least 4% donor T cells among recipient peripheral blood mononuclear cells. A cohort of about two dozen intestinal transplant recipients, including one retransplant, was enrolled, and a few patients lacking pretransplant specimens were excluded. After intestinal transplantation, graft-versus-host and host-versus-graft alloreactive T cell clones in the graft, circulation and bone marrow were tracked using bulk TCR-beta CDR3 sequencing. Every recipient was given anti-thymocyte globulin induction, then maintenance tacrolimus and steroids for roughly 3 years. Alloreactive clones were identified by sequencing pre-transplant mixed lymphocyte reaction products and comparing them with unstimulated pre-transplant donor and recipient T cells. Paper-wide results and their limitations: The conclusions were limited by the relatively low number and heterogeneity of the intestinal transplant patients. GvH clones turned up in recipient bone marrow, with some appearing earlier in ileal mucosa or blood, a pattern consistent with an intestinal mucosal origin. Early after transplant, peak levels of circulating GvH clones were found to be associated with declines in HvG clones. High GvH to HvG T cell clonal ratios were observed in the allografts of patients with donor T cell macrochimerism.

The CDR3 covers 16 residues, taking in both the cysteine and the phenylalanine. Only CDR3 DNA is held: 48 bases, read in frame from base 1. The germline V gene (reference sequence) provides CDR1 LNHDA and CDR2 SQIVND. V and J are trimmed by 3 bases and 4 bases, and the gene matches miss 9 bases of the junction. In the first month after transplant, blood samples were collected up to 4 times, and after that at least monthly when available. Library creation used the immunoSEQ multiplex PCR assay. Adaptive Biotechnologies carried out high-throughput TCR-beta CDR3 sequencing of genomic DNA for most patients. The paper's data handling went like this. TCR sequencing data were retrieved from Adaptive's ImmunoSEQ software for some 19 patients, whereas a few other patients were processed with MiXCR and VDJtools. CDR3 nucleotide sequences shared between donor and recipient were removed because the origin of such sequences could not be assigned. To count as alloreactive, a clone needed at least 2-fold expansion over unstimulated cells and a minimum CFSE-low frequency of 0.002% (template counts) or 0.001% (read counts). A clone was considered mappable if detected in the sequenced pre-transplant spleen, lymph node, or MLR CFSE-low populations of the donor or recipient. The cumulative frequency of alloreactive clones was calculated as a percentage of all sequences, weighted by copy number. Imported from immuneACCESS, the table was reduced by TCRdb to in-frame sequences with V and J called. These copies leave out some clones; in studies compared against another copy, an unresolved V gene accounts for under half, and the cause of the remainder is not known. From that table come the V and J calls and clone size; the DNA was used to work out D and trimming. This sample comprises about 40,000 clones, roughly nine tenths of them detected only once. Clones ranked in the top ten supply around 2.5% of the sample.

This TCR derives from a human patient who received an intestinal transplant, so some T cells may come from the graft donor. Recombination linked TRBV19 to TRBJ1-2; 9 central nucleotides agree with TRBD1. The sequencing here drew on PBMCs, taken 300 to 330 days after intestinal transplant. The DNA sequence is as follows: TGTGCCAGTAGTATTCCAACGGGACAGGGCGGCTATGGCTACACCTTC. Translated, it gives CASSIPTGQGGYGYTF.